This T cell receptor (beta chain) stems from a study of blood T cell repertoires in COVID-19. Study details: Researchers got acute and convalescent COVID-19 samples from the United States, Italy and Spain.

Method: immunoSEQ multiplex PCR; TCRdb's copy keeps in-frame clones and lacks some. The table shows 160,000 or so clones, with 87% occurring only once. The CDR3 has 17 residues. CDR1 and CDR2 from the germline V gene are SGHVS and FQNEAQ. The V end was cut by 0 bases, the J end by 0 bases, with 11 bases between. The sequenced sample was peripheral blood. The origin of this receptor is a woman between 45 and 60 years old with acute or convalescent COVID-19. This chain connects TRBV7-8 to TRBJ2-2; unclear D gene. CDR3 sequence reads: CASSLARFRPNTGELFF. In nucleotides, the CDR3 is TGTGCCAGCAGCTTAGCGCGCTTCAGGCCGAACACCGGGGAGCTGTTTTTT.